These T cell receptor beta chains were read from a single sample in a study of blood T cell repertoires in COVID-19. The assay was immunoSEQ multiplex PCR, and TCRdb's table has in-frame clones only and misses some. The sample has approximately 150,000 clones, around 85% seen once; the top ten hold 11%. Sequencing was carried out using peripheral blood. The receptor set was obtained from a man aged 55 to 70 with active or convalescent COVID-19. CDR3s include the opening cysteine and the closing phenylalanine or tryptophan. Fields, in order: V gene, CDR3 protein.

v_call: TRBV7-9; cdr3_aa: CASSPGQSPSETQYF
v_call: TRBV5-1; cdr3_aa: CASSWTGGGTGELFF
v_call: TRBV11-2; cdr3_aa: CASSLSSQYSYEQYF
v_call: TRBV28; cdr3_aa: CASSRTGAFYEQYF
v_call: TRBV2; cdr3_aa: CASGRKLHLLANYGYTF
v_call: TRBV19; cdr3_aa: CASTRYGQVNTEAFF
v_call: TRBV29-1; cdr3_aa: CSVSSGGPWEQYF
v_call: TRBV28; cdr3_aa: CASSVGGGNYEQYF
v_call: TRBV3-1/TRBV3-2; cdr3_aa: CASSQDSRAPVYGYTF
v_call: TRBV2; cdr3_aa: CASRLDSSYEQYF
v_call: TRBV5-1; cdr3_aa: CASSLEGMDRANNSPLHF
v_call: TRBV7-9; cdr3_aa: CASSFWTGHEQYF
v_call: TRBV5-1; cdr3_aa: CASSLAEGVNTEAFF
v_call: TRBV15; cdr3_aa: CATSSPRQKTNYGYTF
v_call: TRBV27; cdr3_aa: CASSFGRATMNTEAFF
v_call: TRBV5-4; cdr3_aa: CASSSPSGRVSGEQFF
v_call: TRBV5-1; cdr3_aa: CASSLMTGQYEQYF
v_call: TRBV4-1; cdr3_aa: CASSQGGLAGGETQYF
v_call: TRBV4-2; cdr3_aa: CASSQDGSTDTQYF
v_call: TRBV2; cdr3_aa: CASSRDSEQYF
v_call: TRBV19; cdr3_aa: CASSNAGTAQETQYF
v_call: TRBV5-4; cdr3_aa: CASSSPIDREGEKLFF
v_call: TRBV11-2; cdr3_aa: CASSRPGGSPLHF
v_call: TRBV2; cdr3_aa: CASSEGTGVNEQFF